These T cell receptor beta chains were read from a single sample in a study of T cell repertoires in cytomegalovirus infection. TCRdb re-called the reads with MiXCR, one entry per CDR3 protein. The sample yields more than 350,000 distinct CDR3 sequences, approximately 33% seen once. Specimen: PBMCs. These receptor sequences come from a human donor in good health (CMV status not recorded). Some clones in this sample may be carry-over from other donors' samples. CDR3s include the opening cysteine and the closing phenylalanine or tryptophan. D genes are given only for firm matches. The size entry is marked missing in some rows and otherwise reads once, few, many or a size class.

clone_size j_call v_call d_call cdr3_aa cdr3_nt
- TRBJ2-4 TRBV12-3/TRBV12-4 TRBD2 CASSLGTSGERNIQYF TGTGCCAGCAGTTTAGGGACTAGCGGGGAGAGGAACATTCAGTACTTC
many TRBJ2-7 TRBV7-2 - CASSLRGSTYEQYF TGTGCCAGCAGCTTAAGGGGGTCTACCTACGAGCAGTACTTC
- TRBJ1-6 TRBV4-1 - CASSQEGDSPLHF TGCGCCAGCAGCCAAGAAGGGGATTCACCCCTCCACTTT
- TRBJ1-1 TRBV27 - CASSFPSGTVNTEAFF TGTGCCAGCAGCTTCCCTTCCGGGACGGTGAACACTGAAGCTTTCTTT
- TRBJ2-5 TRBV5-4 - CASSSGQGMLQQETQYF TGTGCCAGCAGCTCAGGGCAAGGTATGCTCCAGCAAGAGACCCAGTACTTC
- TRBJ1-1 TRBV6-6 - CASRDTGRDTEAFF TGTGCCAGCAGGGACACAGGGCGGGACACTGAAGCTTTCTTT
few TRBJ2-2 TRBV6-6 - CASRAGGGRSTGELFF TGTGCCAGCAGAGCTGGGGGGGGGCGGAGTACCGGGGAGCTGTTTTTT
many TRBJ1-5 TRBV12-3/TRBV12-4 - CASSLLGRGSNQPQHF TGTGCCAGCAGTTTACTGGGGCGGGGGAGCAATCAGCCCCAGCATTTT
- TRBJ1-6 TRBV6-2/TRBV6-3 - CASSYTPTGNSPLHF TGTGCCAGCAGTTATACCCCAACCGGTAATTCACCCCTCCACTTT
- TRBJ2-1 TRBV19 - CASSIVLESSYNEQFF TGTGCCAGTAGTATAGTGTTGGAGAGCTCCTACAATGAGCAGTTCTTC
many TRBJ2-7 TRBV12-3/TRBV12-4 TRBD1 CASGAGGVEQYF TGTGCCAGCGGCGCAGGGGGTGTTGAGCAGTACTTC
- TRBJ2-7 TRBV11-2 - CASSPGPGRSSYEQYF TGTGCCAGCAGCCCAGGACCGGGACGGTCATCCTACGAGCAGTACTTC
- TRBJ1-5 TRBV12-3/TRBV12-4 - CASSFSGNSNQPQHF TGTGCCAGCAGTTTTTCAGGGAATAGCAATCAGCCCCAGCATTTT
- TRBJ1-1 TRBV7-6 - CASSVRGAATEAFF TGTGCCAGCAGCGTAAGAGGAGCGGCCACTGAAGCTTTCTTT
- TRBJ2-1 TRBV7-9 TRBD2 CSATGGAGNEQFF TGTTCCGCGACGGGGGGGGCTGGCAATGAGCAGTTCTTC
few TRBJ2-2 TRBV7-2 - CASSLNRGIGELFF TGTGCCAGCAGCTTAAATCGCGGGATCGGGGAGCTGTTTTTT
few TRBJ2-1 TRBV7-3 - CASSLDLQYNEQFF TGTGCCAGCAGCTTGGACTTACAGTACAATGAGCAGTTCTTC
- TRBJ2-7 TRBV19 - CASSPRQRQAKSYEQYF TGTGCCAGTAGCCCTAGACAGCGACAGGCAAAGTCCTACGAGCAGTACTTC
many TRBJ2-5 TRBV7-7 - CASSLGGGKTQYF TGTGCCAGCAGCTTAGGCGGTGGAAAGACCCAGTACTTC
once TRBJ2-7 TRBV18 - CASSPSGRDYEQYF TGTGCCAGCTCACCAAGTGGAAGGGACTACGAGCAGTACTTC
few TRBJ2-3 TRBV24-1 TRBD2 CATSPAGETDTQYF TGTGCCACCAGTCCAGCGGGAGAGACAGATACGCAGTATTTT
few TRBJ1-5 TRBV20-1 - CSALWSGQPQHF TGCAGTGCCCTCTGGTCGGGCCAGCCCCAGCATTTT
- TRBJ1-6 TRBV20-1 - CSALISSRDNSPLHF TGCAGTGCTCTCATCTCGAGTAGGGATAATTCACCCCTCCACTTT
few TRBJ1-1 TRBV19 - CASSIEATNTEAFF TGTGCCAGTAGTATAGAGGCCACCAACACTGAAGCTTTCTTT
- TRBJ2-2 TRBV4-1 TRBD2 CASSQLDPLAGGITGELFF TGCGCCAGCAGCCAATTAGACCCCCTAGCGGGGGGGATAACCGGGGAGCTGTTTTTT
many TRBJ2-7 TRBV7-8 - CASSLGMGSYEQYF TGTGCCAGCAGCTTAGGAATGGGCTCCTACGAGCAGTACTTC
- TRBJ2-7 TRBV7-6 - CASSPGLGHSEQYF TGTGCCAGCAGTCCCGGACTGGGACACTCCGAGCAGTACTTC
few TRBJ2-5 TRBV20-1 - CSASAPEETQYF TGCAGTGCTAGCGCCCCCGAAGAGACCCAGTACTTC
- TRBJ1-4 TRBV7-2 TRBD1 CASSPWTGGSTNEKLFF TGTGCCAGCAGCCCCTGGACAGGGGGATCAACTAATGAAAAACTGTTTTTT
many TRBJ2-7 TRBV6-1 - CASSDAVGGLEQYF TGTGCCAGCAGTGATGCGGTGGGGGGTCTCGAGCAGTACTTC
- TRBJ1-5 TRBV18 - CASSPQGYQPQHF TGTGCCAGCTCGCCCCAGGGGTATCAGCCCCAGCATTTT
once TRBJ2-3 TRBV4-3 - CASSQGSRSTDTQYF TGCGCCAGCAGCCAAGGGTCGCGAAGCACAGATACGCAGTATTTT
few TRBJ2-3 TRBV10-3 TRBD1 CAISTPGQGALDTQYF TGTGCCATCAGTACCCCGGGACAGGGGGCCTTAGATACGCAGTATTTT
many TRBJ1-2 TRBV7-2 - CASSFEGGVYGYTF TGTGCCAGCAGCTTTGAGGGGGGCGTCTATGGCTACACCTTC
many TRBJ1-3 TRBV28 - CASSSLGLGIQSSGNTIYF TGTGCCAGCAGCTCGTTGGGTTTAGGGATACAATCCTCTGGAAACACCATATATTTT
- TRBJ1-4 TRBV4-1 TRBD1 CASSQDTGVGEKLFF TGCGCCAGCAGCCAAGACACAGGGGTGGGCGAAAAACTGTTTTTT
- TRBJ1-4 TRBV10-2 TRBD1 CASSHLDRGGNEKLFF TGCGCCAGCAGCCACCTGGACAGGGGCGGGAATGAAAAACTGTTTTTT
few TRBJ2-7 TRBV5-1 - CASSLGRTTIFEQYF TGCGCCAGCAGCTTGGGACGGACTACGATATTCGAGCAGTACTTC
many TRBJ2-1 TRBV11-1 - CACGGKYNEQFF TGTGCCTGTGGGGGGAAATACAATGAGCAGTTCTTC
- TRBJ2-7 TRBV6-5 TRBD1 CASSNRDSSYEQYF TGTGCCAGCAGTAACCGGGACAGTTCCTACGAGCAGTACTTC
once TRBJ2-4 TRBV3-1 - CASKPGLGGGIQYF TGTGCCAGCAAGCCAGGGCTAGGGGGGGGCATTCAGTACTTC
few TRBJ1-3 TRBV19 - CASRGTAGNTIYF TGTGCCAGTAGAGGTACGGCTGGAAACACCATATATTTT
- TRBJ2-7 TRBV12-3/TRBV12-4 TRBD1 CASNTGTGSYEQYF TGTGCCAGCAATACCGGGACAGGGTCCTACGAGCAGTACTTC
- TRBJ2-7 TRBV5-5 TRBD1 CASSSQPGTGAYEQYF TGTGCCAGCAGCTCCCAACCCGGGACAGGTGCCTACGAGCAGTACTTC